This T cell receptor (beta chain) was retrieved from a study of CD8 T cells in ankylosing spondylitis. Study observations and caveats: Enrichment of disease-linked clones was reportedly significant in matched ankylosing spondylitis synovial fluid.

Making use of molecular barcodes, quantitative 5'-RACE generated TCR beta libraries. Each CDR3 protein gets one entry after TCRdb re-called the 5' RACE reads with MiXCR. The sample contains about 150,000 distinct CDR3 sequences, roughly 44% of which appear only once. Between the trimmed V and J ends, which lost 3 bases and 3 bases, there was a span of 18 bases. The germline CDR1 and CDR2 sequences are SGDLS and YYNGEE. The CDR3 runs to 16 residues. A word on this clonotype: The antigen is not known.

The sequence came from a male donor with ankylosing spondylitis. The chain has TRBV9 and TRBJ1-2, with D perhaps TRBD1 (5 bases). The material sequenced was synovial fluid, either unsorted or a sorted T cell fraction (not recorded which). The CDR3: CASSGPGSTRDYGYTF. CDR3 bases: TGTGCCAGCAGCGGACCAGGGTCCACAAGGGACTATGGCTACACCTTC.